What follows are 10 T cell receptor beta chains derived from one specimen sequenced in a study of cytomegalovirus exposure and HLA in healthy donors. The PCR made use of 60 Vbeta and 13 Jbeta primers. TCRdb's copy holds only in-frame clones and misses some; the assay was immunoSEQ multiplex PCR. The table has about 120,000 clones, roughly 80% seen once. The specimen was PBMCs. The origin of the receptors is a woman aged 25 to 39 in good health and CMV-seropositive.

This chain connects TRBV30 to TRBJ2-7; D possibly corresponds to TRBD2 (7 bases). CDR1 is GTSNPN, CDR2 SVGIG, per germline (reference sequence). V gave up 0 bases and J gave up 6 bases, with 18 bases separating them. This CDR3 contains 15 residues. The CDR3 reads CAWSVGGKGGSEQYF. CDR3 coding DNA: TGTGCCTGGAGTGTAGGGGGAAAGGGGGGGTCCGAGCAGTACTTC.

The rearrangement uses TRBV18 and TRBJ1-2; the D gene is possibly TRBD1 (6 bases). The CDR3 is 14 residues long. V was shortened by 7 bases and J by 5 bases, with 17 bases between the two germline ends. CDR1 is KGHSH and CDR2 is LQKENI in the germline V gene. The CDR3 is CASFRTVSGYGYTF. CDR3 DNA sequence: TGTGCCAGCTTCCGGACAGTTTCGGGGTATGGCTACACCTTC.

This chain joins TRBV19 and TRBJ2-1; 8 positions agree with TRBD2. Germline lookup yields CDR1 LNHDA and CDR2 SQIVND (reference sequence). After removal of 5 bases from V and 5 bases from J, the junction contained 8 bases not matched to a gene. The CDR3 extends over 15 amino acids. CDR3 loop: CASSASGTRNNEQFF. The CDR3 bases are TGTGCCAGTAGTGCTTCCGGGACTAGGAACAATGAGCAGTTCTTC.

The rearrangement joins TRBV7-9 to TRBJ2-3; 9 nucleotides line up with TRBD2. The CDR3 contains 16 residues. The germline CDR1 and CDR2 sequences are SEHNR and FQNEAQ (reference sequence). V trimming: 5 bases; J trimming: 0 bases; junction bases outside the gene matches: 6. The CDR3 spells CASSLLAGASTDTQYF. CDR3 in DNA: TGTGCCAGCAGCCTCTTAGCGGGGGCTAGCACAGATACGCAGTATTTT.

The chain couples TRBV7-9 to TRBJ1-2, with D tentatively TRBD1 (6 bases). The germline gives CDR1 SEHNR, CDR2 FQNEAQ (reference sequence). CDR3 length: 16 residues. V dropped 6 bases and J dropped 1 base, with 18 bases sitting between them. CDR3 loop: CASSSYRDTYNYGYTF. DNA for the CDR3: TGTGCCAGCAGTAGTTACCGGGACACTTATAACTATGGCTACACCTTC. The whole variable domain, remainder taken from reference TRBV7-9 and TRBJ1-2, is DTGVSQNPRHKITKRGQNVTFRCDPISEHNRLYWYRQTLGQGPEFLTYFQNEAQLEKSRLLSDRFSAERPKGSFSTLEIQRTEQGDSAMYLCASSSYRDTYNYGYTFGSGTRLTVV.

The chain couples TRBV21-1 to TRBJ2-1; TRBD1, as called in the table, went unchecked against the DNA. TRBV21-1 is noted as a pseudogene. The CDR3 totals 13 residues. CDR3 residues: CASSRQADNEQFF. The CDR3 DNA reads as TGTGCCAGCTCACGACAGGCGGACAATGAGCAGTTCTTC.

The chain carries TRBV4-3 and TRBJ1-2; 10 bases line up with TRBD1. The trim removed 4 bases at V and 4 bases at J, leaving 3 bases unmatched. Germline CDR1 reads LGHNA; CDR2 reads YSLEER. CDR3 length: 14 amino acids. The CDR3 spells CASSLGTGAYGYTF. In DNA form, the CDR3 reads TGCGCCAGCAGCCTGGGGACAGGGGCCTATGGCTACACCTTC.

The chain has TRBV7-2 and TRBJ2-1, with D tentatively TRBD2 (5 bases). The CDR3 has 11 residues. V gave up 2 bases and J gave up 13 bases, with 9 bases separating them. CDR1 and CDR2 (germline): SGHTA, FQGNSA. This CDR3 reads CASSLTGRQFF. CDR3 sequence (DNA): TGTGCCAGCAGCTTAACGGGGAGACAGTTCTTC.

This clone was seen a few times. V and J are TRBV7-9 and TRBJ1-5; TRBD1 is a possible D gene (6 bases). Per the germline V gene, CDR1 is SEHNR and CDR2 is FQNEAQ (reference sequence). The V end was cut by 1 base, the J end by 6 bases, with 13 bases between. This CDR3 is built from 15 residues. The CDR3 here is CASSLGGRRGQPQHF. The CDR3 DNA follows: TGTGCCAGCAGCTTAGGGGGGCGCCGGGGTCAGCCCCAGCATTTT. Drawing the rest from reference TRBV7-9 and TRBJ1-5, the complete variable domain is DTGVSQNPRHKITKRGQNVTFRCDPISEHNRLYWYRQTLGQGPEFLTYFQNEAQLEKSRLLSDRFSAERPKGSFSTLEIQRTEQGDSAMYLCASSLGGRRGQPQHFGDGTRLSIL.

The V gene is TRBV15, the J gene TRBJ2-2, with no clear D. V lost 2 bases to trimming and J lost 3 bases, with 4 bases between them. This CDR3 is 13 amino acids long. The germline V gene encodes CDR1 LNHNV and CDR2 YYDKDF (reference sequence). The CDR3 reads CATSRPYTGELFF. CDR3 nucleotide sequence: TGTGCCACCAGCAGACCATACACCGGGGAGCTGTTTTTT.